Shown below are 5 T cell receptor beta chains from a single sample sequenced in a study of response to subunit inactivated influenza vaccine. MiXCR, run by TCRdb on the RT-PCR reads, gives a single entry per CDR3 protein. The data show some 570,000 distinct CDR3 sequences, roughly 12% seen once. The sample was also reused in another study, on T cells expressing NK-cell markers. This second study notes: Synthesis of TCR beta cDNA relied on 5'RACE template switching carrying UMIs.

Sequences were derived from PBMCs from blood, sampled on the day of vaccination. All receptors derive from a man aged 50 to 60 who received an inactivated influenza vaccine.

The chain uses TRBV5-1 and TRBJ2-6, with unresolved D. Germline CDR1 and CDR2: SGHRS and YFSETQ. The CDR3 contains 15 residues. Trimming stripped 2 bases from V and 0 bases from J, with 6 bases between. CDR3 loop: CASSLQDSGANVLTF. The CDR3, as DNA: TGCGCCAGCAGCTTACAAGACTCTGGGGCCAACGTCCTGACTTTC.

This clonotype has only a few counts. This chain links TRBV6-5 with TRBJ2-2; D is unclear. Germline V CDR1 and CDR2: MNHEY, SVGAGI. V was pared by 2 bases and J by 6 bases, with 13 bases between. The CDR3 is made up of 15 amino acids. The CDR3 DNA sequence: TGTGCCAGCAGTTACGGGATGGGGTTCTCCGGGGAGCTGTTTTTT. The encoded protein is CASSYGMGFSGELFF.

The chain employs TRBV12-3 or TRBV12-4 and TRBJ1-3; a possible D gene is TRBD1 (5 bases). V was pared by 2 bases and J by 14 bases, with 13 bases between. The CDR3 length is 12 residues. In DNA, the CDR3 is TGTGCCAGCAGTTTACATACAGGTGTCGTATATTTT. Its protein is CASSLHTGVVYF.

This chain connects TRBV11-2 to TRBJ2-7; D is ambiguous. The germline CDR1 and CDR2 sequences are SGHAT and FQNNGV. The length of the CDR3 is 13 residues. Trimming stripped 4 bases from V and 3 bases from J, with 10 bases between. Here the CDR3 reads CASSYTDNYEQYF. The CDR3 nucleotides read TGTGCCAGCAGCTACACAGATAACTACGAGCAGTACTTC.

This clonotype was seen more than once but under ten times. The V gene is TRBV24-1, the J gene TRBJ2-3, with D possibly TRBD2 on 6 matching bases. The germline V and J ends were trimmed by 5 bases and 2 bases, with 16 bases remaining between them. The CDR3 sequence is 16 residues long. The V gene's germline CDR1 is KGHDR and CDR2 SFDVKD. For the CDR3, the DNA is TGTGCCACCAGTGGTGGAAGGACGGGAGCCACAGATACGCAGTATTTT. It translates to CATSGGRTGATDTQYF.